This T cell receptor (beta chain) was recorded in a study of T cells in localized non-small cell lung cancer. Findings and limits, study-wide: There was higher T cell clonality in uninvolved adjacent lung than in tumor, and it was highest there.

Worth noting for this clone: The antigen is unknown.

Generated by immunoSEQ multiplex PCR, the TCRdb table keeps only in-frame clones and is missing some. Counted here are fewer than 100,000 clones, roughly 87% occurring once; the ten biggest clones make up around 15%. Deletions cut 4 bases from V and 5 bases from J, with 8 bases between. Germline V gives CDR1 LNHDA, CDR2 SQIVND (reference sequence). There are 12 residues in the CDR3. The source is a man aged 40 to 69 with stage I squamous cell lung carcinoma. This sample comprised peripheral blood, obtained before any cancer treatment. The chain has TRBV19 and TRBJ1-2; D is undetermined. The CDR3: CASSRGTYGYTF. DNA for the CDR3: TGTGCCAGTAGTAGAGGTACTTATGGCTACACCTTC.